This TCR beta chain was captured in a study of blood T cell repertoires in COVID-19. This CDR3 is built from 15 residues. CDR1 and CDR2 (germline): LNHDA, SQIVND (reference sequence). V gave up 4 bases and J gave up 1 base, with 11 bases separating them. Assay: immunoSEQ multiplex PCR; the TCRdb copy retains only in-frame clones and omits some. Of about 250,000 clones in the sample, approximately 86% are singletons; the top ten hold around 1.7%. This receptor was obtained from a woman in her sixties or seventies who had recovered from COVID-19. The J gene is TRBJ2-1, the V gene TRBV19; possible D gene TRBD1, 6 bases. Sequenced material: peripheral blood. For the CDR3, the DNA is TGTGCCAGTAGTAAACGGACAGAGTCCTACAATGAGCAGTTCTTC. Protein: CASSKRTESYNEQFF.